This T cell receptor (beta chain) was captured in a study of T cells after posttransplantation cyclophosphamide. Clones were sequenced by immunoSEQ multiplex PCR, and TCRdb holds only the in-frame ones, with some missing. The sample has some 21,000 clones; roughly 85% are singletons. Notes on the study in general: Donor CD8+ memory clones often dominated recipient blood repertoires at later times. TRB clonality was highly associated with recipient CMV seropositivity and reactivation. Skin or GI-infiltrating T cells shared few TRB sequences with blood.

The CDR3 extends over 13 amino acids. Germline lookup yields CDR1 SNHLY and CDR2 FYNNEI. Trimming shortened V by 3 bases and J by 7 bases, and 12 bases separated the two germline ends. Control samples came 1 year after myeloablative marrow transplants with methotrexate plus calcineurin inhibitor. Comments on this clone: What it recognizes is unknown.

This clonotype was obtained from a female patient aged 30-39 years who received an allogeneic stem cell transplant from an unrelated donor, was CMV-positive, and had acute and chronic GVHD. Part of the T cell pool may stem from the graft donor. The J gene is TRBJ2-5, the V gene TRBV2, with D possibly TRBD2 on 5 matching bases. This specimen was PBMCs, taken about 400 days after allogeneic stem cell transplant with calcineurin inhibitor and methotrexate. In DNA, the CDR3 is TGTGCCAGCAGTGACCGACCCGAGGGGACCCAGTACTTC. Translating it yields CASSDRPEGTQYF.